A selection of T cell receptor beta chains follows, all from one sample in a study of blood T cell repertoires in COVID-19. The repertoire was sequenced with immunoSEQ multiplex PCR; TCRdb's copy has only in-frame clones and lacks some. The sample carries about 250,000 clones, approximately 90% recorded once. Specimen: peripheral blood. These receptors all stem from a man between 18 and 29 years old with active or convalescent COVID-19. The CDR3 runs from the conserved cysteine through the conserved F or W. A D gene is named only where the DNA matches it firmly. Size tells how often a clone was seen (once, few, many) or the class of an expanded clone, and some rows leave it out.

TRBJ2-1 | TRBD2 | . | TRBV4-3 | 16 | TGCGCCAGCAGCCAAGAAGGGCTAGCGGGGATCAATGAGCAGTTCTTC | CASSQEGLAGINEQFF
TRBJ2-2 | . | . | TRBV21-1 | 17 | TGTGCCAGCAGCAATTGGGACAGGGGGCGTGGGACCGGGGAGCTGTTTTTT | CASSNWDRGRGTGELFF
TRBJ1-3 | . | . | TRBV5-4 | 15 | TGTGCCAGCAGCTTGGACCCGAGCTCTGGAAACACCATATATTTT | CASSLDPSSGNTIYF
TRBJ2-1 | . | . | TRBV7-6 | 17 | TGTGCCAGCAGCCCCATCTCCGGGACACGCTCCTACAATGAGCAGTTCTTC | CASSPISGTRSYNEQFF
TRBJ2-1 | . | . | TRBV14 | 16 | TGTGCCAGCAGCCAAGACTTATTGAGCTCCTACAATGAGCAGTTCTTC | CASSQDLLSSYNEQFF
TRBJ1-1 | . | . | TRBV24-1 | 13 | TGTGCCACCAGGTCCGGTGACTGGACTGAAGCTTTCTTT | CATRSGDWTEAFF
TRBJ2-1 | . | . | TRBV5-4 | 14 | TGTGCCAGCAGCTTGTTTGTCGGGGGACATGAGCAGTTCTTC | CASSLFVGGHEQFF
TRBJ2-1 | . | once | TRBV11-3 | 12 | TGTGCCAGCAGCGGCTACAGCAATGAGCAGTTCTTC | CASSGYSNEQFF
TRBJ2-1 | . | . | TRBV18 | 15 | TGTGCCAGCTCACCGGGGGGGGCAAGGGGCAATGAGCAGTTCTTC | CASSPGGARGNEQFF
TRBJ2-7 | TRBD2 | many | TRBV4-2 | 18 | TGTGCCAGCAGCCAAAAACCGGGGGGTAGGCAGTCAACCTACGAGCAGTACTTC | CASSQKPGGRQSTYEQYF
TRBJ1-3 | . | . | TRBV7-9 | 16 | TGTGCCAGCAGCTTGGTCAGGGCCCCCTCTGGAAACACCATATATTTT | CASSLVRAPSGNTIYF
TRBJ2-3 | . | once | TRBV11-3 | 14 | TGTGCCAGCAGCTTAGGAGGCAGCACAGATACGCAGTATTTT | CASSLGGSTDTQYF
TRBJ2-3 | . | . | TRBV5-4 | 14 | TGTGCCAGCAGCTTGGCCCTAAGCACAGATACGCAGTATTTT | CASSLALSTDTQYF
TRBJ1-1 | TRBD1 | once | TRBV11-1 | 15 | TGTGCCAGCAGCTGGAGCAGGGGGCGCGCCACTGAAGCTTTCTTT | CASSWSRGRATEAFF
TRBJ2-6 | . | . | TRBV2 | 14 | TGTGCCAGCATGGGGCTCTCTGGGGCCAACGTCCTGACTTTC | CASMGLSGANVLTF
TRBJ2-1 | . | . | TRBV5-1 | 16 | TGCGCCAGCAGCTTACAGCCGGGAACCCCGGGCAATGAGCAGTTCTTC | CASSLQPGTPGNEQFF
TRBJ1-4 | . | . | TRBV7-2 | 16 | TGTGCCAGCCGCTTCAGCTCTACGACTACTAATGAAAAACTGTTTTTT | CASRFSSTTTNEKLFF
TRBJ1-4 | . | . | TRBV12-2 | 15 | TGTGCAAGTCGCTCTCGGCGCGGGGAACGAGAAAAACTGTTTTTT | CASRSRRGEREKLFF
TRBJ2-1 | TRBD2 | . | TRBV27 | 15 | TGTGCCAGCAGTCCCAGCCTAGCGGAAGACAATGAGCAGTTCTTC | CASSPSLAEDNEQFF